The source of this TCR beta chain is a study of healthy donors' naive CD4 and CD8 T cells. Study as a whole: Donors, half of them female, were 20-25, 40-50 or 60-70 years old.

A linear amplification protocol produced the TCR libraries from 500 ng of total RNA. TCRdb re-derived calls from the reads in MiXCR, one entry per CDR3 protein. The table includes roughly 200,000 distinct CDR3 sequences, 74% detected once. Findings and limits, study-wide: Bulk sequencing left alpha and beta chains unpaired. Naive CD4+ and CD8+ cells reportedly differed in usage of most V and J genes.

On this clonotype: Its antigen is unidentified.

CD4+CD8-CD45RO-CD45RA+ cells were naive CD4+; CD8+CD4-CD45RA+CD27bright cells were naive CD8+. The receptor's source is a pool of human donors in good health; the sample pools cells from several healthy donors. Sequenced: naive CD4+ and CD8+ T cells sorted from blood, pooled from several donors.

CDR3 nucleotides: TGTGCCAGCAGCCCAGCGGGAACGTGGGGTAATGAGCAGTTCTTC. This codes for CASSPAGTWGNEQFF. The chain recombines TRBV6-5 with TRBJ2-1; 7 bases match TRBD2. Germline-derived CDR1 and CDR2 are MNHEY and SVGAGI. V lost 6 bases, J lost 7 bases, and 12 bases stayed unmatched. CDR3 size: 15 residues.